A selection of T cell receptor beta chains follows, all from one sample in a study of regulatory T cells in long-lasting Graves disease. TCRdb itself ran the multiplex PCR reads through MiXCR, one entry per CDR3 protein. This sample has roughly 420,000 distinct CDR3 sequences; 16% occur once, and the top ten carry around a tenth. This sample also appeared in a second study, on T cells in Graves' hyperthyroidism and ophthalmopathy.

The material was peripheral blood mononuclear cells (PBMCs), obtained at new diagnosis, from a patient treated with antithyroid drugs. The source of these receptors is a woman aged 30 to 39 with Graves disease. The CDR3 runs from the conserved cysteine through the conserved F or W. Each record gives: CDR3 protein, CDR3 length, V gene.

cdr3_aa: CASSPPGGTTTGELFF
cdr3_length: 16
v_call: TRBV14

cdr3_aa: CASSLVRGDNEKLFF
cdr3_length: 15
v_call: TRBV7-9

cdr3_aa: CAGGTGGDMNTEAFF
cdr3_length: 15
v_call: TRBV6-1

cdr3_aa: CASSSQRTDEQYF
cdr3_length: 13
v_call: TRBV13

cdr3_aa: CASSSSLGNSPLHF
cdr3_length: 14
v_call: TRBV11-2

cdr3_aa: CASSHGQAATNEKLFF
cdr3_length: 16
v_call: TRBV5-8

cdr3_aa: CASSPLNYNEQFF
cdr3_length: 13
v_call: TRBV7-2

cdr3_aa: CSASGTSGSSSDTQYF
cdr3_length: 16
v_call: TRBV20-1

cdr3_aa: CASSLRQGGTNEKLFF
cdr3_length: 16
v_call: TRBV9

cdr3_aa: CASSFGEGFYEQYF
cdr3_length: 14
v_call: TRBV5-5

cdr3_aa: CSARRTGITGELFF
cdr3_length: 14
v_call: TRBV20-1

cdr3_aa: CASSLGRGNNEQFF
cdr3_length: 14
v_call: TRBV7-2

cdr3_aa: CASGSGSDGKNEQFF
cdr3_length: 15
v_call: TRBV11-3

cdr3_aa: CASSVGGTTYTNEQFF
cdr3_length: 16
v_call: TRBV9

cdr3_aa: CASSAPRGGNQPQHF
cdr3_length: 15
v_call: TRBV2

cdr3_aa: CASSLTGNYNSPLHF
cdr3_length: 15
v_call: TRBV5-1

cdr3_aa: CSVDGLAKETQYF
cdr3_length: 13
v_call: TRBV29-1

cdr3_aa: CASSDVPGQGRVNTEAFF
cdr3_length: 18
v_call: TRBV28

cdr3_aa: CASSSSGTSSQETQYF
cdr3_length: 16
v_call: TRBV12-3/TRBV12-4

cdr3_aa: CASSFPPRAEQYF
cdr3_length: 13
v_call: TRBV7-9

cdr3_aa: CASSPGQGLSDGYTF
cdr3_length: 15
v_call: TRBV7-2

cdr3_aa: CATQGASYVDTGELFF
cdr3_length: 16
v_call: TRBV28

cdr3_aa: CSAAMQLGGQFF
cdr3_length: 12
v_call: TRBV20-1

cdr3_aa: CSVGGLTMNTEAFF
cdr3_length: 14
v_call: TRBV29-1

cdr3_aa: CASSQVGGLSTEAFF
cdr3_length: 15
v_call: TRBV4-1

cdr3_aa: CASSYLRGSYEQYF
cdr3_length: 14
v_call: TRBV6-2/TRBV6-3

cdr3_aa: CASSGDRASTYEQYF
cdr3_length: 15
v_call: TRBV2

cdr3_aa: CSARVGGQGAVNEQFF
cdr3_length: 16
v_call: TRBV20-1

cdr3_aa: CATGRENTEAFF
cdr3_length: 12
v_call: TRBV19

cdr3_aa: CASSLVSPPRDEQFF
cdr3_length: 15
v_call: TRBV28

cdr3_aa: CASSPGTGREQYF
cdr3_length: 13
v_call: TRBV18

cdr3_aa: CASSLGLSHNEQFF
cdr3_length: 14
v_call: TRBV5-1

cdr3_aa: CSARASGRSEQYF
cdr3_length: 13
v_call: TRBV20-1

cdr3_aa: CASSLVGGFPTDTQYF
cdr3_length: 16
v_call: TRBV7-2

cdr3_aa: CASSPPEQQTKRETQYF
cdr3_length: 17
v_call: TRBV11-2

cdr3_aa: CASSIGTSGNTGELFF
cdr3_length: 16
v_call: TRBV7-9

cdr3_aa: CSAVAELSYNEQFF
cdr3_length: 14
v_call: TRBV20-1

cdr3_aa: CASSYRAGEYQETQYF
cdr3_length: 16
v_call: TRBV6-2/TRBV6-3

cdr3_aa: CAIQGPGAFF
cdr3_length: 10
v_call: TRBV28

cdr3_aa: CSAPASNTGELFF
cdr3_length: 13
v_call: TRBV20-1

cdr3_aa: CASSVGLAGGFEQYF
cdr3_length: 15
v_call: TRBV9

cdr3_aa: CASKPDSSYYGYTF
cdr3_length: 14
v_call: TRBV6-1

cdr3_aa: CASTLGLAEYNEQFF
cdr3_length: 15
v_call: TRBV7-2

cdr3_aa: CASATPSYEQYF
cdr3_length: 12
v_call: TRBV27

cdr3_aa: CATRDRAGGGYNEQFF
cdr3_length: 16
v_call: TRBV15

cdr3_aa: CATSRDSKGSYEQYF
cdr3_length: 15
v_call: TRBV15

cdr3_aa: CASSVGGDYGYTF
cdr3_length: 13
v_call: TRBV13

cdr3_aa: CASSRRQGENIQYF
cdr3_length: 14
v_call: TRBV11-2

cdr3_aa: CASSPGSPKLPQHF
cdr3_length: 14
v_call: TRBV18

cdr3_aa: CASSLVPTGFSTDTQYF
cdr3_length: 17
v_call: TRBV7-8